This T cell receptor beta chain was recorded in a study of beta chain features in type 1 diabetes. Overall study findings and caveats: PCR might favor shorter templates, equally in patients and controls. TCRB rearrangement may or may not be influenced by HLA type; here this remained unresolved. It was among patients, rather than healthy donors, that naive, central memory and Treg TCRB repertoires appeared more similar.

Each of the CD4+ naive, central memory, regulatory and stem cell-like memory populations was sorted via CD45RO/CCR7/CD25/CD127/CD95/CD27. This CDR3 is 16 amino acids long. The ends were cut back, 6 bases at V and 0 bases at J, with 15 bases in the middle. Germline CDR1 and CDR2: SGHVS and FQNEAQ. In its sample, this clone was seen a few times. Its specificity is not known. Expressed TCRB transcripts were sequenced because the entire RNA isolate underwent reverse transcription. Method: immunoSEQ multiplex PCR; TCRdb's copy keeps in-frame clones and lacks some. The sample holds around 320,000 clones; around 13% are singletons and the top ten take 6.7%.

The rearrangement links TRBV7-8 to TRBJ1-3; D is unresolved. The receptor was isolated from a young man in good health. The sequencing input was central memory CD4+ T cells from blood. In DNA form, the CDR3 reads TGTGCCAGCAGACTTGCCCACGGGAGCTCTGGAAACACCATATATTTT. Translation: CASRLAHGSSGNTIYF.